Described below is a single T cell receptor (beta chain) sequence and its context. This clonotype was counted ten times or more. This receptor's antigen is unknown. No clone much larger than this one lies a single base away; base qualities are absent. This record comes from a study of T-cell reconstitution after alpha-beta-depleted transplantation in children (dated by TCRdb to about 2016). Study-level background: Using TCR repertoire profiling, the study followed T-cell immune reconstitution in a quantitative way in children after TCRalphabeta/CD19-depleted allogeneic hematopoietic cell transplantation.

CDR1 and CDR2, per the germline V gene (reference sequence), are SEHNR and FQNEAQ. The CDR3, cysteine through phenylalanine, is 14 amino acids long. Of all the DNA, just the CDR3 is kept, 42 bases in frame from base 1. Unmatched junction bases come to 4, with V trimmed by 3 bases and J by 5 bases. The label giving this sample's treatment or condition can be read as: allogeneic hematopoietic cell transplantation with graft depleted of TCRalphabeta T cells and CD19 B cells. The transplant recipients were children given TCRalphabeta/CD19-depleted allogeneic hematopoietic cell grafts. Library preparation was by PCR. For sequencing, an Illumina HiSeq 2500 was employed. TCR library preparation used molecular barcoding, with unique molecular identifiers applied to normalize quantification of the TCRbeta repertoire. TCRdb reran the public reads through fastp at Q25 and MiXCR, keeping productive beta chains. When rows share a CDR3 protein, they turn into one entry using the most common DNA and genes. This sample has about 490,000 distinct CDR3 sequences in its table, and about 10% of those were observed once. The top ten hold about 2.1% of the sample.

The investigation overall reported the following: About two months after transplant, the apparently early recovery of alphabetaT-cell counts reportedly depended on just several hundred clones that had expanded rapidly and came from non-depleted graft cells. In some patients, high TCRbeta diversity at day 60 was attributed to recipient T cells and intrathymic progenitors that had survived conditioning. Hyperexpanded clone frequencies declined over subsequent months; after one year, T-cell counts and TCRbeta diversity were mostly attributed to newly produced T cells.

The chain uses TRBV7-9 and TRBJ1-1; a stretch of 9 junction bases matches TRBD1. The input for sequencing was PBMCs, taken before TCRalphabeta/CD19-depleted stem cell transplant. The clonotype was recovered from a child aged 2-15 years with inherited bone marrow failure, due to receive a stem cell transplant. The DNA is TGTGCCAGCAGCTTCGGGACAGGGTTGACTGAAGCTTTCTTT. The encoded protein is CASSFGTGLTEAFF.